This T cell receptor beta chain stems from a study of T cell responses to AZD1222 COVID-19 vaccine. Concerning this clone itself: What it binds is not known.

Study outcomes and limitations: Spike as a whole was targeted by vaccine-associated CD4 TCRs, dominant at 160-218 and 743-854. Repertoire sampling was restricted to post-peak T cell response timepoints. Donors were mostly white British, more females; clonal diversity possibly underestimated. Baseline testing showed seropositivity in only a handful of AZD1222 recipients.

This CDR3 has 11 residues. V lost 3 bases and J 8 bases, leaving 7 bases between the germline ends. Sequenced by immunoSEQ multiplex PCR; TCRdb stores in-frame clones only, minus some. In the table there are tens of thousands of clones, 90% of which are singletons. The sample here was peripheral blood, taken on day 0 of AZD1222 vaccination. This chain joins TRBV12-3 or TRBV12-4 and TRBJ1-2; D unclear. The sequence derives from an adult in good health. In DNA form, the CDR3 reads TGTGCCAGCAGTTTCCTGGGGGGCTACACCTTC. Translating gives CASSFLGGYTF.